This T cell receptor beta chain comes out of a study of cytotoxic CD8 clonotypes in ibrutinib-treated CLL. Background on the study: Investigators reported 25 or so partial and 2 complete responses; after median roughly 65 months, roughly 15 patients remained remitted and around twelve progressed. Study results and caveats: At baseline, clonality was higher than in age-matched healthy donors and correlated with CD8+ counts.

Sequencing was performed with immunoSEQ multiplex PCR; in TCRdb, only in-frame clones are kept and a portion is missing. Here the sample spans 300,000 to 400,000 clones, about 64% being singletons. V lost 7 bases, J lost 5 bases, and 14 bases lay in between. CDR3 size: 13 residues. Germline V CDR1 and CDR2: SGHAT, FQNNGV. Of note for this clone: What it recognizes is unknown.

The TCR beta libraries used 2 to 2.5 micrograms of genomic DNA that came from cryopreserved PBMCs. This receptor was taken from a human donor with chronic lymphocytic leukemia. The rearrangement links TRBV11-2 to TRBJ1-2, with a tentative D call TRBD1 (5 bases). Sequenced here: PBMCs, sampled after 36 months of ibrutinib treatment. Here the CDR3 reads CASTGGSAYGYTF. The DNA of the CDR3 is TGTGCCAGCACCGGGGGTTCGGCATATGGCTACACCTTC.